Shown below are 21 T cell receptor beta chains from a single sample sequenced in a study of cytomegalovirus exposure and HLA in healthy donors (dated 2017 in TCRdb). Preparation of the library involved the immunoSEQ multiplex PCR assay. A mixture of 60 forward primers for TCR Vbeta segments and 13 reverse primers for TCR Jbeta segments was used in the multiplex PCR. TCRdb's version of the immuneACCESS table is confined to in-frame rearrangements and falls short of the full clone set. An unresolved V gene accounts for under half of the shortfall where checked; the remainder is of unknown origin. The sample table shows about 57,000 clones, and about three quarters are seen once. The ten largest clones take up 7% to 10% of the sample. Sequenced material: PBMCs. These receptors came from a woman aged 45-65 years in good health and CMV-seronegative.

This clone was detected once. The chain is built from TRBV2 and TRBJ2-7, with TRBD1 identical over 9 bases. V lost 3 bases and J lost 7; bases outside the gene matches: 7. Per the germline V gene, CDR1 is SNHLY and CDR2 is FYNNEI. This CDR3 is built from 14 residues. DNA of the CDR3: TGTGCCAGCAGTGACTGGGACAGGGTTCTTGAGCAGTACTTC. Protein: CASSDWDRVLEQYF.

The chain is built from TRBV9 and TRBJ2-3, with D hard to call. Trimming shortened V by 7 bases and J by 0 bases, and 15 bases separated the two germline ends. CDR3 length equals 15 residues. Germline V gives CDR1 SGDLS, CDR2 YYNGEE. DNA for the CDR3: TGTGCCAGCGGGTATCGAACAGCAAGCACAGATACGCAGTATTTT. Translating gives CASGYRTASTDTQYF.

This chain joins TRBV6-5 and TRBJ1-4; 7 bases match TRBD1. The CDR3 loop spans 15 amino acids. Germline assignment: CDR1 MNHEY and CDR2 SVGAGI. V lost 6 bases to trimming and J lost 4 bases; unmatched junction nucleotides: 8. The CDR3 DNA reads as TGTGCCAGCAGCCGCACAGGGGCGGTTAATGAAAAACTGTTTTTT. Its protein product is CASSRTGAVNEKLFF.

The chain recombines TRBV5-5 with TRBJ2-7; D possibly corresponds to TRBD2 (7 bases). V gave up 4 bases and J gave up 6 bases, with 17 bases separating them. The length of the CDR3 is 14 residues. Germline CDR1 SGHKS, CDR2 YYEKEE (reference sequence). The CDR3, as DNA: TGTGCCAGCAGCCAGCTTGGAGGGGGGGGCGAGCAGTACTTC. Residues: CASSQLGGGGEQYF.

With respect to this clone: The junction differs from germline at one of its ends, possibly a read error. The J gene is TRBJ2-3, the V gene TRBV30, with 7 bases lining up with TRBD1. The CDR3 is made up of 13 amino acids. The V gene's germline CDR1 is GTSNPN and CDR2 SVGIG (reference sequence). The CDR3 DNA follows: TGTGCCTGGAATCGAGGGGGCACAAATACGCAGTATTTT. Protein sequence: CAWNRGGTNTQYF.

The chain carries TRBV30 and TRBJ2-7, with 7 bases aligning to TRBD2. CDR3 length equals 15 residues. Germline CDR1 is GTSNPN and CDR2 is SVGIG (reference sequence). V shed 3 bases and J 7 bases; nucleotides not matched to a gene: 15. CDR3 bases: TGTGCCTGGAGGCGGGTCACCGGGGGGAGGGGAGAGCAGTACTTC. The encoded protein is CAWRRVTGGRGEQYF.

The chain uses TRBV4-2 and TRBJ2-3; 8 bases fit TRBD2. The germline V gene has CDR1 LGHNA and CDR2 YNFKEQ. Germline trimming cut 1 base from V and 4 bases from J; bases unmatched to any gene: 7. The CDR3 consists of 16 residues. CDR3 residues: CASSQVAGGRADTQYF. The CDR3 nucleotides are TGTGCCAGCAGCCAAGTGGCGGGGGGCCGCGCAGATACGCAGTATTTT.

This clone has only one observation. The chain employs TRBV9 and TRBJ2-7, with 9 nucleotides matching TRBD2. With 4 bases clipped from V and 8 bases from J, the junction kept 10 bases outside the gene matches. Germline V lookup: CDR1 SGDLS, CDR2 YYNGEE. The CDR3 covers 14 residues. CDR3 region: CASSSSGGPGQQYF. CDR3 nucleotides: TGTGCCAGCAGCAGTAGCGGGGGCCCCGGGCAGCAGTACTTC.

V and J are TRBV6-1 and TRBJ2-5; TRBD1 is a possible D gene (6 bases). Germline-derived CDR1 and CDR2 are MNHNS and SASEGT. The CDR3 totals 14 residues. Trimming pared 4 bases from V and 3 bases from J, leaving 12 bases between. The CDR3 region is CASSVGAGEETQYF. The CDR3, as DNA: TGTGCCAGCAGTGTAGGGGCAGGGGAAGAGACCCAGTACTTC.

The DNA for the CDR3 is TGTGCCAGCAGCTTGGATACCTACGAGCAGTACTTC. Its protein product is CASSLDTYEQYF. The chain joins TRBV5-6 to TRBJ2-7; D gene ambiguous. With 0 bases removed from V and 2 bases from J, the gap between germline ends came to 3 bases. CDR3 length: 12 amino acids. Germline lookup yields CDR1 SGHDT and CDR2 YYEEEE.

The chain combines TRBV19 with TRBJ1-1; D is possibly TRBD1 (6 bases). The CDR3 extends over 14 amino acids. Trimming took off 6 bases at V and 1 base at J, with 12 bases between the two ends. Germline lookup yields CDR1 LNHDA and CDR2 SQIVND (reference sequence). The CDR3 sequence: CASRQRGGNTEAFF. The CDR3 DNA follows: TGTGCCAGTAGGCAGAGGGGGGGGAACACTGAAGCTTTCTTT. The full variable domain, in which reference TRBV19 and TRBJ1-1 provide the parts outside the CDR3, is DGGITQSPKYLFRKEGQNVTLSCEQNLNHDAMYWYRQDPGQGLRLIYYSQIVNDFQKGDIAEGYSVSREKKESFPLTVTSAQKNPTAFYLCASRQRGGNTEAFFGQGTRLTVV.

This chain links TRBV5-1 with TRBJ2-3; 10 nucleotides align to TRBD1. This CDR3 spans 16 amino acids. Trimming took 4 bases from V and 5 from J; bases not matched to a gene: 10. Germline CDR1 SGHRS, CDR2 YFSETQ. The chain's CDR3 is CASSRLGDRGGDTQYF. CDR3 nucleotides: TGCGCCAGCAGCCGTCTGGGGGACAGGGGAGGAGATACGCAGTATTTT.

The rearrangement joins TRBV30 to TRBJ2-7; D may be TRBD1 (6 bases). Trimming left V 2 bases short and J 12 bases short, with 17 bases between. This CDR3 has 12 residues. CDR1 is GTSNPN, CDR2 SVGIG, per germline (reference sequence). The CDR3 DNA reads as TGTGCCTGGAGTTCTACAGGGCCCACTCGGTACTTC. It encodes CAWSSTGPTRYF.

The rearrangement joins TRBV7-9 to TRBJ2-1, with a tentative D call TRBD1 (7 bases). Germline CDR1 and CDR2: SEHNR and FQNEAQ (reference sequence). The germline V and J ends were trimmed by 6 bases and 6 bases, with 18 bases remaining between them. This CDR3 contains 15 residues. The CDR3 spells CASSRGTVSTNEQFF. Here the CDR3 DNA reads TGTGCCAGCAGTCGGGGGACAGTATCCACCAATGAGCAGTTCTTC.

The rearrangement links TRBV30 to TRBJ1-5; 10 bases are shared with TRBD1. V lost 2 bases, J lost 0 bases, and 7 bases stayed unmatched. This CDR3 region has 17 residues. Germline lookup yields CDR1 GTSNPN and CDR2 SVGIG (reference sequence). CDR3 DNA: TGTGCCTGGAGTACAGGACAGGGGGTTGTTAGCAATCAGCCCCAGCATTTT. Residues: CAWSTGQGVVSNQPQHF.

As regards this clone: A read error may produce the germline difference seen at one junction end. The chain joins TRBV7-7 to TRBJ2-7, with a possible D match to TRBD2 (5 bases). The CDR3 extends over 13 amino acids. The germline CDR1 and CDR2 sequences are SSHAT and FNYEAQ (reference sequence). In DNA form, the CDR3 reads TGTGCTAGCAGCAGAGGACTCAACTACGAGCAGTACTTC. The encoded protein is CASSRGLNYEQYF. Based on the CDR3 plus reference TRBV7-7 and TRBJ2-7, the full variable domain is GAGVSQSPRYKVTKRGQDVTLRCDPISSHATLYWYQQALGQGPEFLTYFNYEAQPDKSGLPSDRFSAERPEGSISTLTIQRTEQRDSAMYRCASSRGLNYEQYFGPGTRLTVT.

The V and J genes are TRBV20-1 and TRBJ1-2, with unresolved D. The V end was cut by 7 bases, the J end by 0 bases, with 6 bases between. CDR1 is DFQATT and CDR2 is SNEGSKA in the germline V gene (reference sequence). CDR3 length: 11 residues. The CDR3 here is CSGETNYGYTF. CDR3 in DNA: TGCAGTGGGGAGACTAACTATGGCTACACCTTC.

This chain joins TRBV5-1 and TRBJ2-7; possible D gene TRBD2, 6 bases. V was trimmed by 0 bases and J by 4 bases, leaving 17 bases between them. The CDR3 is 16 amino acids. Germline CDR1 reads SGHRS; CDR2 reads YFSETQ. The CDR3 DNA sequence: TGCGCCAGCAGCTTGGCCCACGCCGGGAGTGGGTACGAGCAGTACTTC. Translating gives CASSLAHAGSGYEQYF.

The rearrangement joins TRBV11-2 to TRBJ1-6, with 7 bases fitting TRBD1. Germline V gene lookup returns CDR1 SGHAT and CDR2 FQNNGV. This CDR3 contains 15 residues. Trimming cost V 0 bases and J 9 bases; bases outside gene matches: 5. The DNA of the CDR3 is TGTGCCAGCAGCTTAGATGGGGACAGTCGTTCACCCCTCCACTTT. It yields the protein CASSLDGDSRSPLHF.

The CDR3 DNA is TGTGCCTGGTCTCCGCTCAGTAGCGGGAGATCTGAGCAGTTCTTC. It encodes CAWSPLSSGRSEQFF. This sequence joins TRBV30 and TRBJ2-1, with TRBD2 matching over 9 bases. CDR3 length: 15 residues. J lost 9 bases, V lost 5 bases, and 14 bases had no gene match. CDR1 GTSNPN and CDR2 SVGIG come from the germline V gene (reference sequence).

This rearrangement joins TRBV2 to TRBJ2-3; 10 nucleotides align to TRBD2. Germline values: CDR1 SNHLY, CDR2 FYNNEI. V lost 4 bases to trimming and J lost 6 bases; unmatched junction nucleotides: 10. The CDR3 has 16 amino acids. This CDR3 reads CASSGSSGGPGDTQYF. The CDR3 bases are TGTGCCAGCAGTGGTTCTAGCGGGGGCCCCGGTGATACGCAGTATTTT.